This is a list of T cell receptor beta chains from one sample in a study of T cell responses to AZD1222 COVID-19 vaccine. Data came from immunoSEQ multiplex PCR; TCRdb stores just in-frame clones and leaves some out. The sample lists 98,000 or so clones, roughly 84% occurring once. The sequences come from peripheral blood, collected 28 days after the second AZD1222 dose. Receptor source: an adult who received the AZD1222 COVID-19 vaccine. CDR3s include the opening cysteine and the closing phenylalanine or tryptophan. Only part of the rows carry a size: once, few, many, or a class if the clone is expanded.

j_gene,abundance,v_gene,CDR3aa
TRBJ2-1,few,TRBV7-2,CASSLRRPGGGNSYNEQFF
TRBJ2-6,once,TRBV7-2,CASSLPESGANVLTF
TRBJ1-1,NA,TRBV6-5,CASSRDGPEAFF
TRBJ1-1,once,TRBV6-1,CASSETVSGNTEAFF
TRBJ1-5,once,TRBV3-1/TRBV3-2,CASSKGAGTFQPQHF
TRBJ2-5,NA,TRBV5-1,CASHRGESKETQYF
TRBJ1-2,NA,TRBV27,CASGGGNYGYTF
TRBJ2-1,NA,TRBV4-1,CASSQGESSYNEQFF
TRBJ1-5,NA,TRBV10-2,CASSADTLGNQPQHF
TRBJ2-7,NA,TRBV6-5,CASSYDTRTRREQYF
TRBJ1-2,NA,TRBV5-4,CASSLEAGKGYGYTF
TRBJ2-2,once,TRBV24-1,CAPGGLAGGEGTGELFF
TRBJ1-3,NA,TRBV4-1,CASSQDRDPADSGNTIYF
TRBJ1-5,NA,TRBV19,CASQRDNTVMSNQPQHF
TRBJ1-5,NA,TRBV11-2,CASSLTGFSNQPQHF
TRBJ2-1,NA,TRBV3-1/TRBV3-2,CASSQPGQGGSISYNEQFF
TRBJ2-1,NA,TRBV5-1,CASSSQGQADNEQFF
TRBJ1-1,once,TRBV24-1,CATRAGGPYTEAFF
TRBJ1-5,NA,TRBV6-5,CASSLGDRDDQPQHF
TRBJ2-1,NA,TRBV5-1,CASSIYNEQFF
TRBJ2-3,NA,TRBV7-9,CASSPEKFRYTDTQYF
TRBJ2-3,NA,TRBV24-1,CATSGTRISGLAGGTDTQYF
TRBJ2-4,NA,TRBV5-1,CASSLGGAGQKNIQYF
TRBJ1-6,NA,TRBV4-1,CASSPPGTGVSPLHF
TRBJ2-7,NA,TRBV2,CASISGQAYEQYF
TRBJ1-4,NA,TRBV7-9,CASSDRGGQTNEKLFF
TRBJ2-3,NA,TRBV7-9,CASSRRGLAGGPDTQYF
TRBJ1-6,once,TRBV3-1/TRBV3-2,CASSQAFRDRVNSPLHF
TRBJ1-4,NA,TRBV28,CASSSRQGAGENEKLFF
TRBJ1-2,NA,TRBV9,CASSVVENYGYTF
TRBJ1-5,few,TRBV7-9,CASSLSTDNQPQHF
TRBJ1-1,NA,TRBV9,CASSAFRGGNTEAFF
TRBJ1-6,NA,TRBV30,CAGGGQGNSPLHF
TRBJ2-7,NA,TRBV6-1,CASSETISSYEQYF
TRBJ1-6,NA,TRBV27,CASSSSAGERSPLHF
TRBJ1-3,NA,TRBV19,CASGEGSGNTIYF
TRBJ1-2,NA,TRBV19,CASKVAGGGGYTF
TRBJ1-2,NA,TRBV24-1,CATSDNDANYGYTF
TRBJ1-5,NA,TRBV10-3,CAISSGQLHQPQHF
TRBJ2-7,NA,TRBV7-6,CASSLAGTLTYEQYF
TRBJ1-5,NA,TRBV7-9,CASSQGSGAVIHF
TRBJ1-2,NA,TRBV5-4,CASSRLEGYGYTF
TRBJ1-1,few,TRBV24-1,CATSATDGTGTEAFF
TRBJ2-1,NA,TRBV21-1,CASSWRLIEYGLAGGPAFWNEQFF
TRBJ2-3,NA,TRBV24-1,CATSGATDTQYF
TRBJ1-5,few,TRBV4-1,CASSHGNQPQHF
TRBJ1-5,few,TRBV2,CASSEAPGGGNQPQHF
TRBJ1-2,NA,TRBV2,CASSQGQGRGGYTF
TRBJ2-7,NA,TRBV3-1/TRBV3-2,CASSQEGLYLHEQYF
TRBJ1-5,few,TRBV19,CASNTDRVDQPQHF